This T cell receptor (beta chain) was obtained from a study of memory CD4+ T cells and cytomegalovirus serostatus. General observations from the study: The CMV-associated TCR signature appears largely within the CD4+ memory repertoire.

As to this clone: Its antigen is unidentified.

The sort gate was single viable CD3+CD4+CD8-CD45RO+ cells for memory CD4+ T cells. Germline V gene data show CDR1 as SQVTM and CDR2 as ANQGSEA. After removal of 2 bases from V and 8 bases from J, the junction contained 9 bases not matched to a gene. The length of the CDR3 is 14 residues. Sequencing used immunoSEQ multiplex PCR; TCRdb keeps in-frame clones, though not all of them. The sample lists some 48,000 clones; around 80% were seen once. Sequenced material: memory CD4+ T cells from blood. The chain uses TRBV29-1 and TRBJ1-2; 9 bases align to TRBD1. The receptor comes from an adult in good health and CMV-seronegative. The CDR3 reads CSVERGQGAGGYTF. DNA for the CDR3: TGCAGCGTTGAAAGGGGACAGGGAGCGGGAGGCTACACCTTC.